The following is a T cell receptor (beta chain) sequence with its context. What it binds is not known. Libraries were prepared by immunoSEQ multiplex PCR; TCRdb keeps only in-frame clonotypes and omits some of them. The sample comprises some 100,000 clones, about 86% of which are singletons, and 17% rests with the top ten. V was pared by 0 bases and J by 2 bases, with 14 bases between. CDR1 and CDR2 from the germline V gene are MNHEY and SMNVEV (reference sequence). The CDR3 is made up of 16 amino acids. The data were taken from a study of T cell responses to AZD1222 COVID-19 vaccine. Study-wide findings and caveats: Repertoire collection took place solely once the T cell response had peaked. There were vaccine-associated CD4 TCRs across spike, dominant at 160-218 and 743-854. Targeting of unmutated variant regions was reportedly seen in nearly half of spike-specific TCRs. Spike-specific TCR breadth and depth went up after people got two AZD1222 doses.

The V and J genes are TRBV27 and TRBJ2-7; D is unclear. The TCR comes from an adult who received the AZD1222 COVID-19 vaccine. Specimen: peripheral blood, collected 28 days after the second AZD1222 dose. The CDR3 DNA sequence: TGTGCCAGCAGTTTATCTATCGGAAGGGCTGCCTACGAGCAGTACTTC. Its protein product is CASSLSIGRAAYEQYF.